This T cell receptor (beta chain) was captured by sequencing in a study of cytomegalovirus exposure and HLA in healthy donors. Comment on this clone: Its antigen remains unidentified.

Overall study results and limits: The Asian-associated ancestry cluster reportedly had fewer N-insertions than the roughly 670-donor mean in a later analysis.

While unrecorded immune exposures were likely, the donors were nominally healthy when sampled. PCR primers comprised 60 Vbeta and 13 Jbeta primers. Repertoires were generated with immunoSEQ multiplex PCR, while TCRdb's copy carries only in-frame clones and drops some. The table records 130,000 or so clones, roughly 79% of them present only once. The CDR3 extends over 13 amino acids. Germline loops: CDR1 SEHNR, CDR2 FQNEAQ (reference sequence). Trimming cost V 5 bases and J 5 bases; bases outside gene matches: 3. The sequenced sample consisted of PBMCs. This chain connects TRBV7-9 to TRBJ1-1, with 9 bases that match TRBD1. The TCR originated in a woman younger than 35 in good health and CMV-seronegative. CDR3 coding DNA: TGTGCCAGCAGCGGGACAGGGTGGACTGAAGCTTTCTTT. It yields the protein CASSGTGWTEAFF. The full variable domain, with the rest looked up from reference TRBV7-9 and TRBJ1-1, is DTGVSQNPRHKITKRGQNVTFRCDPISEHNRLYWYRQTLGQGPEFLTYFQNEAQLEKSRLLSDRFSAERPKGSFSTLEIQRTEQGDSAMYLCASSGTGWTEAFFGQGTRLTVV.